The text below deals with one T cell receptor (beta chain). The specificity of this receptor is unknown. Per-base qualities were not stored, and no clone one base away is much larger. Library creation used 5' RACE. Sequenced using an Illumina HiSeq 2500. The second PCR ran for roughly 7 to 12 cycles and used a J-beta primer mix along with a sample-barcoded 5' primer. A unique molecular identifier was introduced onto each TCR beta cDNA molecule by a template-switch 5' adaptor carrying 12 random nucleotides. Each sample yielded at least 3 million CDR3-containing paired-end reads. The Mint cDNA synthesis kit, primed by a TRBC-specific oligonucleotide, was used to synthesize first-strand cDNA from all RNA. After uracil-DNA glycosylase treatment, a first 18-cycle PCR used universal primers M1SS and BC2_uni_R on all cDNA. Per the authors' processing: For normalization, 1 million high-quality reads were randomly selected from each sample, with every read carrying a distinct molecular identifier. Reads sharing molecular identifiers were discarded rather than binned into consensus sequences. CDR3 identification, clonotype clustering and error correction used MiTCR with a Q25 quality threshold and the strictest error-elimination algorithm. Lower-bound total TCR beta diversity was estimated with a nonparametric unseen species model using Euler transformation. TCRdb reprocessing: public reads trimmed at Q25 with fastp, clones called with MiXCR, in-frame beta chains kept. Rows merge per CDR3 protein into single entries with the most common DNA and genes. For this entry, the V and J calls and clone size follow TCRdb and not the study's own pipeline. The table for this sample lists some 800,000 distinct CDR3 sequences; more than 20% of them were counted only once. Clones ranked in the top ten supply under 4.5% of the sample.

V lost 5 bases and J lost 13 bases; the stretch between them is 17 bases long. CDR1 and CDR2, per the germline V gene (reference sequence), are LGHDT and YNNKEL. The CDR3 holds 13 amino acids from the cysteine to the phenylalanine. The kept DNA is CDR3 alone, 39 bases in frame from the first base. The roughly 38 donors, aged about 6 to 100 years, were systemically healthy Caucasian individuals from Russia. Approximately 9.3 milliliters of peripheral blood were drawn from each donor into EDTA-treated Vacutainer tubes. Ficoll-Paque density-gradient centrifugation was used to isolate PBMCs, with at least 6.5 million per sample. Trizol reagent was used to extract total RNA from PBMCs, with at least 6 micrograms per sample. The percentages of naive CD45RAhigh/CD27high T cells were determined by flow cytometry on a PBMC aliquot from every donor. The data were obtained in a study of blood T cells in healthy people across ages (dated by TCRdb to about 2015). Regarding the complete study: In model experiments, roughly one uniquely barcoded TCR beta cDNA molecule per two T cells was captured by template switching. Donors were grouped into four age groups: young (average 16 years), middle-aged (39), aged (62) and long-lived (roughly 80). The study measured age-related changes in TCR beta repertoire diversity using deep sequencing normalized with unique cDNA molecular identifiers. Using the same blood draw, the study looked at two additional independent replicas of 1 million unique cDNA reads for two donors, one aged 18 to 30 and the other aged 80 or older. What the study reported, not specific to this receptor: Total diversity estimates from one million sequenced T cells were considered lower bounds and underestimates. As age increased, observed TCR beta diversity per million T cells dropped in a roughly linear way, and a significant reduction was already evident by age about 40. Because donor CMV infection status was unknown, age-related changes in expanded clonotypes were potentially confounded. There was a strong correlation between observed TCR beta diversity and the percentage of naive T cells measured by flow cytometry. Compared with the aged group, the long-lived group had more naive CD4+ T cells, fewer expanded clones and increased TCR diversity, suggesting age selection. Conclusive comparison of naive and antigen-experienced compartments was prevented by the profiling of bulk unsorted PBMCs.

The same data also went into a second study, on T cells of mothers and their children. The second study, in turn, reports: Nine systemically healthy Caucasian individuals, comprising three mothers and their six children, were included as donors. cDNA synthesis used all of the extracted RNA, with roughly 1.5 ug of RNA in each 15 ul reaction. Sample barcodes and 2-4 random nucleotides were added via the M1S primer in the second PCR. Over 8 million TCR beta CDR3 reads were obtained for each mother, and 2.5 million to 3 million reads were obtained for each child. TCR recombination output is similarly shaped by thymic selection in related and unrelated pairs, with a minor effect exerted by inherited differences. Normalized repertoire overlap was always slightly but never significantly higher in related than unrelated mother-child pairs. No persistent microchimeric T cell clones were found, with a detection sensitivity of approximately 94 clones per million clonotypes. In the study, deep NGS was used to compare the TCR beta repertoires of mothers and children, and features distinguishing related mother-child pairs from unrelated individuals were sought. On average, the children were approximately 11 +/- 4 years old, while the mothers were approximately 40 +/- 4 years old. After adapters were ligated using NEBNext reagents, the libraries underwent 100+100 nt paired-end sequencing on an Illumina HiSeq 2000. To avoid cross-contamination, the mother libraries and the child libraries were prepared a month apart and sequenced in separate runs. Each donor had between roughly 450,000 and 2,100,000 distinct TCR beta clonotypes identified. Naive TCR beta clonotypes were estimated from low-frequency clonotypes matched to each donor's FACS-determined naive share, without sorting.

The chain is encoded by TRBV3-1 joined to TRBJ2-2; a tentative D match to TRBD2 spans 6 bases. Sequencing was done on a sample of blood. The receptor was isolated from a boy younger than 18 in good health. The CDR3 corresponds to CASSARLVPGLFF. The DNA sequence follows: TGTGCCAGCAGCGCCAGACTAGTCCCTGGGCTGTTTTTT.